The present T cell receptor (beta chain) was sequenced within a study of shared clonotypes between healthy human individuals. Clones were sequenced by immunoSEQ multiplex PCR, and TCRdb holds only the in-frame ones, with some missing. The sample consists of about 1,500,000 clones, roughly 96% of them appearing once. V was cut by 7 bases and J by 2 bases, with 9 bases left in between. The V gene's germline CDR1 is DFQATT and CDR2 SNEGSKA (reference sequence). This CDR3 spans 11 amino acids. This TCR was recovered from a man aged 30 to 45 in good health. The specimen was naive CD4+ T cells sorted from blood. Noted subset: CD45RA+ positively selected. This rearrangement joins TRBV20-1 to TRBJ2-7, with unresolved D. CDR3 sequence: CSGKPTYEQYF. The CDR3 nucleotides read TGCAGTGGGAAACCCACCTACGAGCAGTACTTC.